The table lists the clone carrying this TCR beta chain with a few counts. This sample stems from a study of T-cell reconstitution after alpha-beta-depleted transplantation in children. Germline CDR1 is SGHRS and CDR2 is YFSETQ. This CDR3 contains 18 residues. Germline trimming cut 5 bases from V and 2 bases from J; bases unmatched to any gene: 14. Preparation of the TCRbeta library was carried out with unique molecular identifiers. TCRdb re-called the PCR reads through MiXCR, storing one row per CDR3 protein. The data show about 610,000 distinct CDR3 sequences, with over 9.5% seen just once and 4% to 5% held by the top ten.

This receptor was obtained from a human donor who donated a stem cell graft to a child with acute myeloid leukemia. The material was PBMCs from the stem cell graft donor, obtained from the stem cell graft. The chain combines TRBV5-1 with TRBJ2-1, with TRBD2 identical over 9 bases. This CDR3 reads CASSGGRVTGTPYNEQFF. CDR3 nucleotide sequence: TGCGCCAGCAGTGGCGGGAGGGTAACCGGGACTCCCTACAATGAGCAGTTCTTC.